These T cell receptor beta chains were read from a single sample in a study of monozygotic twins with inflammatory bowel disease. With the 5' RACE reads reprocessed, TCRdb shows one record per CDR3 protein and no DNA. This table holds hundreds of thousands of distinct CDR3 sequences. The sequencing input was blood. The receptors originated from a human donor with ulcerative colitis or Crohn's disease, or a healthy co-twin of an affected twin (not recorded which). Each CDR3 is given with its conserved first and last residue. Each record gives: V gene, J gene, CDR3 protein.

TRBV2	TRBJ2-1	CASTLSYEQFF
TRBV7-3	TRBJ1-1	CASSLTVLGTEAFF
TRBV27	TRBJ2-5	CASSSDLQETQYF
TRBV5-4	TRBJ2-3	CASSFRGRFTDTQYF
TRBV7-2	TRBJ2-7	CASSLGGGTGDYEQYF
TRBV2	TRBJ1-6	CASRQTQAGNNSPLHF
TRBV7-2	TRBJ1-5	CASSYSVGGNQPQHF
TRBV2	TRBJ2-3	CASSGGSGSLTDTQYF
TRBV6-2/TRBV6-3	TRBJ2-3	CASTQRWDGADTQYF
TRBV27	TRBJ1-5	CASSSIQGVGNQPQHF
TRBV9	TRBJ2-1	CASSPRVTSGLNEQFF
TRBV20-1	TRBJ1-3	CGSGPGNTIYF
TRBV12-3/TRBV12-4	TRBJ2-7	CASSLLGASYEQYF
TRBV28	TRBJ2-7	CASIGATVGWAQYF
TRBV20-1	TRBJ2-2	CSARDRRQGTNTGELFF
TRBV6-2/TRBV6-3	TRBJ1-5	CASSYLVLGPQHF
TRBV19	TRBJ2-1	CASSIVTGEQFF
TRBV6-1	TRBJ1-2	CAAGFLGGEYGYTF
TRBV27	TRBJ1-6	CASSLADRSNSPLHF
TRBV7-2	TRBJ2-5	CASSLTGARTETQYF
TRBV5-5	TRBJ1-5	CASSFSDNQPQHF
TRBV12-3/TRBV12-4	TRBJ2-5	CASSSGSETQYF
TRBV5-1	TRBJ1-1	CASSLGSGQTNTEAFF
TRBV29-1	TRBJ2-7	CSATKTYEQYF
TRBV28	TRBJ2-5	CASSFTLETQYF
TRBV4-3	TRBJ2-3	CASSFRPRGDTQYF
TRBV7-9	TRBJ2-7	CASSLKGDSYEQYF
TRBV27	TRBJ1-5	CASSDRGLRQPQHF
TRBV3-1	TRBJ2-1	CASTDIAGVGNEQFF
TRBV6-5	TRBJ2-3	CASSYSYRQPPSTDTQYF
TRBV10-2	TRBJ1-5	CASSIRQTNSNQPQHF
TRBV20-1	TRBJ1-5	CSAPWGANQANQPQHF
TRBV7-8	TRBJ2-3	CASSPRVQTGTDTQYF
TRBV5-6	TRBJ1-2	CASSQGTRGYTF
TRBV6-5	TRBJ2-1	CASSNHRGSSGNEQFF
TRBV6-1	TRBJ1-5	CASGPQGMGQPQHF
TRBV14	TRBJ2-1	CASSQLRGTSGVRGEQFF
TRBV28	TRBJ2-7	CASSRPGLVYFEQYF
TRBV27	TRBJ2-5	CATRGGGYQETQYF
TRBV7-2	TRBJ2-1	CASSLGDSFYNEQFF
TRBV6-2/TRBV6-3	TRBJ2-2	CASSHKQGVTGELFF
TRBV4-3	TRBJ2-1	CASSQDFQGYYNEQFF